The 19 T cell receptor beta chains in this list originate from one sample, sequenced in a study of blood T cell repertoires in COVID-19. Using immunoSEQ multiplex PCR, the repertoire was profiled, and TCRdb retains in-frame clones only, with some absent. This table has more than 200,000 clones, 88% appearing once. The sample was peripheral blood. The receptor source for this set is a human donor in a cohort sampled during active COVID-19.

This chain connects TRBV6-1 to TRBJ1-1, with D hard to call. Trimming took off 2 bases at V and 1 base at J, with 11 bases between the two ends. Germline V CDR1 and CDR2: MNHNS, SASEGT. The CDR3 is 15 residues long. This CDR3 is CASSEWGGGNTEAFF. CDR3 DNA sequence: TGTGCCAGCAGTGAATGGGGAGGAGGGAACACTGAAGCTTTCTTT.

This chain joins TRBV19 and TRBJ2-5; the match to TRBD1 covers 9 bases. V lost 1 base to trimming and J lost 6 bases; unmatched junction nucleotides: 9. Germline CDR1 reads LNHDA; CDR2 reads SQIVND (reference sequence). This CDR3 comprises 16 residues. CDR3 loop: CASSIGGDRDLQTQYF. The CDR3 nucleotides read TGTGCCAGTAGTATAGGGGGGGACAGGGACCTGCAGACCCAGTACTTC.

J is TRBJ1-2 and V is TRBV4-3; D uncertain. The CDR3 is 15 amino acids. Germline assignment: CDR1 LGHNA and CDR2 YSLEER. V was trimmed by 0 bases and J by 5 bases, leaving 13 bases between them. CDR3 sequence: CASSQDLEGLYGYTF. The CDR3 region has the DNA TGCGCCAGCAGCCAAGATCTCGAGGGCCTATATGGCTACACCTTC.

The chain uses TRBV6-5 and TRBJ2-3; D is perhaps TRBD2 (6 bases). The CDR3 is 13 residues long. Germline V gene lookup returns CDR1 MNHEY and CDR2 SVGAGI. The V end was cut by 8 bases, the J end by 3 bases, with 12 bases between. The CDR3 DNA sequence: TGTGCCAGCGGGGCTAGCGCTACAGATACGCAGTATTTT. It codes for CASGASATDTQYF.

The J gene is TRBJ1-2, the V gene TRBV4-1, with D hard to call. Trimming took 4 bases from V and 3 from J, leaving 21 bases between them. The CDR3 spans 17 residues. Germline CDR1 MGHRA, CDR2 YSYEKL. The CDR3 DNA is TGCGCCAGCAGCCCTATTTTGAGCAGGAGGGATGACTATGGCTACACCTTC. Residues: CASSPILSRRDDYGYTF.

The rearrangement links TRBV19 to TRBJ2-7, with D possibly TRBD2 on 6 matching bases. Germline V gene sequence: CDR1 LNHDA, CDR2 SQIVND (reference sequence). Between the trimmed V and J ends, which lost 1 base and 2 bases, there was a span of 12 bases. The CDR3 spans 15 residues. The CDR3 nucleotides are TGTGCCAGTAGTATAGTTACACGGGAGCCCTACGAGCAGTACTTC. Protein sequence: CASSIVTREPYEQYF.

V is TRBV5-1 and J is TRBJ1-1, with a tentative D call TRBD1 (5 bases). In germline, CDR1 is SGHRS, CDR2 YFSETQ. V was shortened by 2 bases and J by 5 bases, with 10 bases between the two germline ends. The CDR3 sequence is 13 residues long. In nucleotides, the CDR3 is TGCGCCAGCAGCTTAGGGGAATTGACTGAAGCTTTCTTT. It codes for CASSLGELTEAFF.

The chain employs TRBV5-5 and TRBJ1-1; D ambiguous. In germline, CDR1 is SGHKS, CDR2 YYEKEE (reference sequence). The CDR3 is made up of 13 amino acids. Trimming left V 2 bases short and J 5 bases short, with 10 bases between. CDR3 nucleotides: TGTGCCAGCAGCTTTGGCCCGGGAACTGAAGCTTTCTTT. Translation: CASSFGPGTEAFF.

V is TRBV19 and J is TRBJ1-2; TRBD1 matches 8 bases. The CDR3 has 14 residues. Germline V lookup: CDR1 LNHDA, CDR2 SQIVND (reference sequence). Trimming took 1 base from V and 4 from J; bases not matched to a gene: 2. The CDR3 region has the DNA TGTGCCAGTAGTATAGGACAGGGGAGCTATGGCTACACCTTC. It yields the protein CASSIGQGSYGYTF.

J is TRBJ2-3 and V is TRBV19, with 15 bases lining up with TRBD2. The CDR3 runs 15 residues. Losses at the gene ends were 5 bases for V and 5 bases for J; bases not matched to a gene: 2. In germline, CDR1 is LNHDA, CDR2 SQIVND (reference sequence). CDR3 nucleotides: TGTGCCAGTAGTGGGACTAGCGGGAGGAAAGATACGCAGTATTTT. It specifies CASSGTSGRKDTQYF. Combining the CDR3 with reference TRBV19 and TRBJ2-3 gives the whole variable domain DGGITQSPKYLFRKEGQNVTLSCEQNLNHDAMYWYRQDPGQGLRLIYYSQIVNDFQKGDIAEGYSVSREKKESFPLTVTSAQKNPTAFYLCASSGTSGRKDTQYFGPGTRLTVL.

The rearrangement links TRBV7-2 to TRBJ2-1; 7 bases agree with TRBD2. This CDR3 contains 15 residues. CDR1 SGHTA and CDR2 FQGNSA come from the germline V gene. V trimming: 4 bases; J trimming: 9 bases; junction bases outside the gene matches: 12. The CDR3 nucleotides read TGTGCCAGCAGCTCCACTTGGGGGGGAGGGGTTGAGCAGTTCTTC. Translating it yields CASSSTWGGGVEQFF.

This chain uses TRBV19 with TRBJ2-7; a possible D gene is TRBD2 (6 bases). V was pared by 10 bases and J by 2 bases, with 15 bases between. The germline V gene has CDR1 LNHDA and CDR2 SQIVND (reference sequence). This CDR3 is 13 amino acids long. In DNA form, the CDR3 reads TGTGCCACCTACGGGACGGGGGCCTACGAGCAGTACTTC. It is translated as CATYGTGAYEQYF.

This clone has more than one count but fewer than ten. The rearrangement joins TRBV10-3 to TRBJ1-2; D possibly corresponds to TRBD1 (6 bases). Germline CDR1 and CDR2: ENHRY and SYGVKD. The V gene lost 8 bases and the J gene lost 7 bases, with 26 bases spanning the gap. The CDR3 is made up of 16 amino acids. The CDR3 DNA reads as TGTGCCATCGCCCTCAGGGAGGGGGTAATCGAATCTGGCTACACCTTC. As protein: CAIALREGVIESGYTF.

This clone has only one observation. This rearrangement joins TRBV7-9 to TRBJ2-1; D may be TRBD2 (5 bases). The CDR3 consists of 16 residues. Germline values: CDR1 SEHNR, CDR2 FQNEAQ (reference sequence). V was cut by 6 bases and J by 1 base, with 16 bases left in between. CDR3 residues: CASSSLTTTSYNEQFF. The CDR3 DNA sequence: TGTGCCAGCAGTTCCCTGACTACCACTTCCTACAATGAGCAGTTCTTC. Complete variable domain (other parts from reference TRBV7-9 and TRBJ2-1): DTGVSQNPRHKITKRGQNVTFRCDPISEHNRLYWYRQTLGQGPEFLTYFQNEAQLEKSRLLSDRFSAERPKGSFSTLEIQRTEQGDSAMYLCASSSLTTTSYNEQFFGPGTRLTVL.

The chain has TRBV27 and TRBJ1-2; D remains ambiguous. CDR1 is MNHEY and CDR2 is SMNVEV in the germline V gene (reference sequence). CDR3 size: 13 residues. Deletions cut 4 bases from V and 5 bases from J, with 11 bases between. CDR3 region: CASSSVSRYGYTF. The CDR3 DNA reads as TGTGCCAGCAGTTCGGTCTCTCGGTATGGCTACACCTTC.

This chain uses TRBV30 with TRBJ2-6, with a tentative D call TRBD1 (6 bases). V lost 4 bases and J lost 2, with 9 bases in between. Germline CDR1 is GTSNPN and CDR2 is SVGIG (reference sequence). The CDR3 consists of 14 residues. CDR3: CAWTGVPGANVLTF. As DNA, the CDR3 is TGTGCCTGGACAGGGGTTCCTGGGGCCAACGTCCTGACTTTC.

The chain recombines TRBV19 with TRBJ1-5, with 7 bases fitting TRBD1. The CDR3 covers 16 residues. Germline V gives CDR1 LNHDA, CDR2 SQIVND (reference sequence). Unmatched junction bases numbered 4, after V lost 2 bases and J lost 0 bases. The CDR3 sequence is CASSIQGEISNQPQHF. In DNA form, the CDR3 reads TGTGCCAGTAGTATACAGGGGGAAATTAGCAATCAGCCCCAGCATTTT.

Comments on this clone: Other DNA sequences in the sample encode the same CDR3. The CDR3 DNA reads TGCGCCAGCAGCTTGGATAGCGGGGGCTACGAGCAGTACTTC. It specifies CASSLDSGGYEQYF. V and J are TRBV5-1 and TRBJ2-7, with 9 bases fitting TRBD2. The V gene end was trimmed by 0 bases and the J gene end by 3 bases; junction bases not matched to a gene: 1. Germline CDR1 and CDR2: SGHRS and YFSETQ. The length of the CDR3 is 14 residues.

This sequence joins TRBV4-2 and TRBJ2-7, with 11 nucleotides matching TRBD2. The CDR3 is made up of 18 amino acids. Germline assignment: CDR1 LGHNA and CDR2 YNFKEQ. With 2 bases clipped from V and 0 bases from J, the junction kept 9 bases outside the gene matches. In nucleotides, the CDR3 is TGTGCCAGCAGCCAAACTTTAGCGGGAGGGCTTTTCTCCTACGAGCAGTACTTC. It is translated as CASSQTLAGGLFSYEQYF.